The rows below give T cell receptor beta chains drawn from one sample of a study of blood T cell repertoires in COVID-19. The assay was immunoSEQ multiplex PCR, and TCRdb's table has in-frame clones only and misses some. The sample yields 390,000 or so clones, roughly nine tenths seen once. The specimen was peripheral blood. These receptors were obtained from a woman aged 30 to 39 with COVID-19, enrolled during active disease. CDR3s include the opening cysteine and the closing phenylalanine or tryptophan. D genes are given only for firm matches. Not every row has a clone size; where given, it reads once, few, many or a size class.

V gene	D gene	clone size	J gene	CDR3 protein	CDR3 DNA
TRBV6-6	TRBD2	NA	TRBJ2-7	CASSYPGTSVNEQYF	TGTGCCAGCAGTTACCCCGGGACTAGCGTTAACGAGCAGTACTTC
TRBV10-3	TRBD1	NA	TRBJ2-1	CAINPQGGSYNEQFF	TGTGCCATCAACCCACAGGGGGGCTCCTACAATGAGCAGTTCTTC
TRBV6-5	TRBD1	once	TRBJ1-4	CASSLRDRVRKLFF	TGTGCCAGCAGCCTCCGGGACAGGGTACGAAAACTGTTTTTT
TRBV30	TRBD1	NA	TRBJ1-1	CAWSEGTGSPHTEAFF	TGTGCCTGGAGTGAGGGGACAGGGAGTCCCCACACTGAAGCTTTCTTT
TRBV7-9	TRBD1	NA	TRBJ2-7	CASIDRAYEQYF	TGTGCCAGCATAGACAGGGCCTACGAGCAGTACTTC
TRBV10-3	NA	NA	TRBJ1-3	CAISQVPSGNTIYF	TGTGCCATCAGCCAGGTCCCCTCTGGAAACACCATATATTTT
TRBV6-1	TRBD1	NA	TRBJ1-1	CASSEPGTGFTEAFF	TGTGCCAGCAGTGAACCCGGGACAGGGTTTACTGAAGCTTTCTTT
TRBV9	NA	NA	TRBJ2-5	CASSVDLASVETQYF	TGTGCCAGCAGCGTAGATTTAGCATCAGTCGAGACCCAGTACTTC
TRBV10-2	NA	NA	TRBJ2-7	CASRDNSYEQYF	TGCGCCAGCAGGGACAACTCCTACGAGCAGTACTTC
TRBV6-2/TRBV6-3	TRBD1	once	TRBJ2-7	CASSYLGQGASVGEQYF	TGTGCCAGCAGTTACTTGGGACAGGGGGCGTCAGTGGGCGAGCAGTACTTC
TRBV5-4	TRBD1	NA	TRBJ1-4	CASSFGQGPNEKLFF	TGTGCCAGCAGCTTCGGACAGGGCCCTAATGAAAAACTGTTTTTT
TRBV27	NA	NA	TRBJ2-1	CASSPGGPYNEQFF	TGTGCCAGCAGTCCCGGGGGTCCCTACAATGAGCAGTTCTTC
TRBV19	TRBD1	NA	TRBJ1-1	CASRGQPDTEAFF	TGTGCCAGTAGGGGACAGCCGGACACTGAAGCTTTCTTT
TRBV2	NA	few	TRBJ1-3	CASSGSGGNTIYF	TGTGCCAGCAGTGGCAGTGGTGGAAACACCATATATTTT
TRBV4-3	TRBD1	once	TRBJ2-2	CASSQDRGPNTGELFF	TGCGCCAGCAGCCAAGACAGGGGGCCGAACACCGGGGAGCTGTTTTTT
TRBV4-1	TRBD2	NA	TRBJ2-3	CASSQDGGWGTDTQYF	TGCGCCAGCAGCCAAGACGGGGGGTGGGGCACAGATACGCAGTATTTT
TRBV10-2	NA	NA	TRBJ1-2	CASSEWGLQRGYTF	TGCGCCAGCAGTGAGTGGGGCCTCCAGAGGGGCTACACCTTC
TRBV29-1	NA	NA	TRBJ2-3	CSVATLGTDTQYF	TGCAGCGTTGCGACCCTAGGAACAGATACGCAGTATTTT
TRBV10-3	NA	NA	TRBJ2-3	CAISDGALGNTQYF	TGTGCCATCAGTGATGGAGCCTTGGGTAATACGCAGTATTTT
TRBV6-5	NA	NA	TRBJ2-1	CASSYAGMDWRNEQFF	TGTGCCAGCAGTTACGCTGGGATGGATTGGAGGAATGAGCAGTTCTTC
TRBV11-2	TRBD1	NA	TRBJ2-7	CASSRQGYEQYF	TGTGCCAGCAGTCGACAGGGATACGAGCAGTACTTC
TRBV28	TRBD2	NA	TRBJ2-7	CTSGAGVYSYEQYF	TGTACCAGTGGAGCGGGGGTCTACTCCTACGAGCAGTACTTC
TRBV29-1	TRBD1	NA	TRBJ2-1	CSADRALVNEQFF	TGCAGCGCGGACAGGGCTCTCGTCAATGAGCAGTTCTTC
TRBV18	NA	NA	TRBJ1-1	CASSPGGLNTEAFF	TGTGCCAGCTCACCCGGCGGATTGAACACTGAAGCTTTCTTT
TRBV5-1	NA	once	TRBJ2-6	CASSSATGPPGANVLTF	TGCGCCAGCAGCTCGGCGACAGGTCCGCCTGGGGCCAACGTCCTGACTTTC
TRBV4-2	NA	NA	TRBJ1-5	CASSQGGDQNQPQHF	TGTGCCAGCAGCCAAGGGGGGGACCAGAATCAGCCCCAGCATTTT
TRBV5-4	NA	once	TRBJ1-4	CASSRSDRNEKLFF	TGTGCCAGCAGCAGATCGGACAGAAATGAAAAACTGTTTTTT
TRBV5-5	NA	NA	TRBJ1-1	CASSFLAQGGTEAFF	TGTGCCAGCAGCTTTCTGGCGCAGGGAGGGACTGAAGCTTTCTTT
TRBV19	NA	NA	TRBJ2-2	CASSFLAPGTGELFF	TGTGCCAGTAGTTTTCTAGCCCCGGGGACCGGGGAGCTGTTTTTT
TRBV24-1	TRBD1	NA	TRBJ2-1	CATSEGGQVYNEQFF	TGTGCCACCAGTGAGGGGGGACAGGTATACAATGAGCAGTTCTTC
TRBV6-5	TRBD1	NA	TRBJ1-2	CASSSYYRGRGYGYTF	TGTGCCAGCAGTTCCTACTACAGGGGGCGAGGCTATGGCTACACCTTC
TRBV18	NA	NA	TRBJ1-1	CASSPPRTGTEAFF	TGTGCCAGCTCGCCGCCGAGGACGGGGACTGAAGCTTTCTTT
TRBV4-1	TRBD2	once	TRBJ2-2	CASSHRTSGDHTGELFF	TGCGCCAGCAGCCACCGGACTAGCGGGGATCACACCGGGGAGCTGTTTTTT
TRBV7-6	TRBD2	NA	TRBJ2-1	CASSLIPAGVGVSGNEQFF	TGTGCCAGCAGCTTAATTCCAGCGGGAGTCGGGGTTTCGGGCAATGAGCAGTTCTTC
TRBV5-6	NA	NA	TRBJ1-4	CASSLALTNEKLFF	TGTGCCAGCAGCTTGGCCCTAACTAATGAAAAACTGTTTTTT
TRBV25-1	NA	NA	TRBJ1-2	CASSPGGLGYTF	TGTGCCAGCAGCCCGGGGGGCCTTGGCTACACCTTC
TRBV12-3/TRBV12-4	TRBD1	NA	TRBJ1-2	CASSSQTGDYTF	TGTGCCAGCAGTTCTCAGACAGGGGACTACACCTTC
TRBV3-1/TRBV3-2	NA	NA	TRBJ2-3	CASSQDLAQPRTDTQYF	TGTGCCAGCAGCCAAGACCTAGCCCAGCCTCGCACAGATACGCAGTATTTT
TRBV5-4	NA	NA	TRBJ2-5	CASSFGETQYF	TGTGCCAGCAGCTTCGGGGAGACCCAGTACTTC
TRBV5-5	NA	once	TRBJ2-1	CASSFSTLSSYNEQFF	TGTGCCAGCAGCTTTAGTACCCTAAGCTCCTACAATGAGCAGTTCTTC
TRBV29-1	NA	few	TRBJ2-3	CSVASGGVSTDTQYF	TGCAGCGTTGCTTCCGGCGGGGTTAGCACAGATACGCAGTATTTT
TRBV6-6	NA	NA	TRBJ1-1	CASSYERTNTEAFF	TGTGCCAGCAGTTACGAGCGTACGAACACTGAAGCTTTCTTT
TRBV7-2	NA	NA	TRBJ2-3	CASTRRAFTDTQYF	TGTGCCAGCACCCGTAGAGCCTTCACAGATACGCAGTATTTT
TRBV27	NA	NA	TRBJ2-1	CASSTPPYNEQFF	TGTGCCAGCAGCACTCCCCCCTACAATGAGCAGTTCTTC
TRBV5-4	NA	NA	TRBJ1-4	CASSLDQGNEKLFF	TGTGCCAGCAGCTTAGACCAGGGAAATGAAAAACTGTTTTTT
TRBV12-3/TRBV12-4	TRBD1	NA	TRBJ2-1	CASIGTGDNEQFF	TGTGCCAGCATCGGGACAGGGGACAATGAGCAGTTCTTC
TRBV29-1	NA	NA	TRBJ2-6	CSVPGSGGGQNSGANVLTF	TGCAGCGTCCCGGGGTCTGGAGGCGGACAGAACTCTGGGGCCAACGTCCTGACTTTC
TRBV6-6	TRBD1	NA	TRBJ2-7	CASTVGQGFSEQYF	TGTGCCAGCACCGTGGGACAGGGGTTTAGCGAGCAGTACTTC